This TCR beta chain was retrieved from a study of control samples from healthy donors and cancer patients. Germline lookup yields CDR1 MDHEN and CDR2 SYDVKM. This CDR3 comprises 14 residues. J lost 6 bases, V lost 3 bases, and 2 bases had no gene match. Some clones are missing from TCRdb's copy, which holds only in-frame ones; the method was immunoSEQ multiplex PCR. The table shows around 33,000 clones, with about 88% occurring only once. Specimen: PBMCs. The chain couples TRBV28 to TRBJ1-5; TRBD1 agrees at 10 bases. The source is a woman aged 40 to 50 with lung cancer. The chain's CDR3 is CASSFGTGVQPQHF. The CDR3 coding sequence is TGTGCCAGCAGTTTCGGGACAGGGGTTCAGCCCCAGCATTTT.